The rows below give T cell receptor beta chains drawn from one sample of a study of blood T cell repertoires in COVID-19. This table comes from immunoSEQ multiplex PCR, and its TCRdb copy is limited to in-frame clones, with some not included. This table has over 250,000 clones, approximately 89% appearing once. Sequencing input: peripheral blood. These receptor sequences come from a woman in her forties or fifties with acute or convalescent COVID-19. Both conserved end residues are part of each CDR3. Fields, in order: CDR3 DNA, CDR3 protein, V gene, clone size, D gene, J gene. The D gene is left open where the match is weak. The size field is filled for only some rows; it gives once, few, many or a size class.

TGCAGCGTTGAAGCGCAGGGGAACACTGAAGCTTTCTTT CSVEAQGNTEAFF TRBV29-1 few . TRBJ1-1
TGTGCCACCCACAGGAAAACGTACGAGCAGTACTTC CATHRKTYEQYF TRBV7-9 once . TRBJ2-7
TGCGCCAGCAGCCAAGACCCCCAGGGGGTGGGGACCCAGTACTTC CASSQDPQGVGTQYF TRBV4-1 . TRBD1 TRBJ2-5
TGCAGTGCTAGTCCCCGGGTTAGCTCCCAGATCTACGAGCAGTACTTC CSASPRVSSQIYEQYF TRBV20-1 . . TRBJ2-7
TGTGCCAGCAGCGTCACTAGCGTTACCTACGAGCAGTACTTC CASSVTSVTYEQYF TRBV9 . TRBD2 TRBJ2-7
TGTGCCAGTAGTATAGTCTGGGACAGGGTTACTGAAGCTTTCTTT CASSIVWDRVTEAFF TRBV19 . TRBD1 TRBJ1-1
TGTGCCAGCAGCTTCGACGGGAGAAGTGAGACCCAGTACTTC CASSFDGRSETQYF TRBV5-5 . . TRBJ2-5
TGTGCCAGCAAACAGGGGGGCTATAATTCACCCCTCCACTTT CASKQGGYNSPLHF TRBV28 . TRBD1 TRBJ1-6
TGTGCCAGCAGGCCGGGACAGGGCATCAATCAGCCCCAGCATTTT CASRPGQGINQPQHF TRBV6-5 . TRBD1 TRBJ1-5
TGTGCCAGCAGCTTCGACAGGGGCGACGAGCAGTACTTC CASSFDRGDEQYF TRBV7-2 . TRBD1 TRBJ2-7
TGTGCCAGCAGTTTTGTGGACAGGGGGGGATCACCCCTCCACTTT CASSFVDRGGSPLHF TRBV28 . TRBD1 TRBJ1-6
TGTGCCAGCAGTTTCGGGGGTTTCTATGGCTACACCTTC CASSFGGFYGYTF TRBV28 . . TRBJ1-2
TGTGCCAGCTCACCAGCGGGAGCATCCTACGAGCAGTACTTC CASSPAGASYEQYF TRBV18 . TRBD2 TRBJ2-7
TGTGCCAGCAGCCAAGACGGGACTAGCGATGACTACGAGCAGTACTTC CASSQDGTSDDYEQYF TRBV4-2 . TRBD2 TRBJ2-7